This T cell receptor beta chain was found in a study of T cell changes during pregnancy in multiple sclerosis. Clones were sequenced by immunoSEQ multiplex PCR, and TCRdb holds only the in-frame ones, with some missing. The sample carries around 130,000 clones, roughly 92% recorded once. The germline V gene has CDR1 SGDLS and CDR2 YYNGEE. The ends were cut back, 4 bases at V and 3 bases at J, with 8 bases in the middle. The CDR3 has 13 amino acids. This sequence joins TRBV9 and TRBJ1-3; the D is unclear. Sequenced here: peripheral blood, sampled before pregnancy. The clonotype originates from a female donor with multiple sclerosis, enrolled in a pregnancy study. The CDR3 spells CASSQFIGNTIYF. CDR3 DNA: TGTGCCAGCAGCCAATTCATTGGAAACACCATATATTTT.